What follows are 14 T cell receptor beta chains derived from one specimen sequenced in a study of T cells in Graves' hyperthyroidism and ophthalmopathy. RNA transcripts served as the template for amplifying TCR beta CDR3 regions. The HTBI primer set drove a first-round RT-PCR of the TCR CDR3. MiXCR, run by TCRdb on the multiplex PCR reads, gives a single entry per CDR3 protein. Of approximately 600,000 distinct CDR3 sequences detected, 14% to 15% appear once; the ten largest clones hold about 4%. The sequenced sample was blood. These TCRs come from a woman aged 40 to 50 with Graves' ophthalmopathy.

This clonotype came up many times. J is TRBJ1-1 and V is TRBV30; the match to TRBD1 covers 10 bases. Germline CDR1 and CDR2: GTSNPN and SVGIG (reference sequence). Unmatched junction bases numbered 7, after V lost 4 bases and J lost 5 bases. This CDR3 spans 14 amino acids. CDR3 sequence reads: CAWTPGTGETEAFF. The CDR3 nucleotides are TGTGCCTGGACCCCCGGGACAGGGGAAACTGAAGCTTTCTTT.

This clonotype has ten or more counts. The chain recombines TRBV19 with TRBJ1-2, with 12 nucleotides matching TRBD1. This CDR3 has 16 residues. Per the germline V gene, CDR1 is LNHDA and CDR2 is SQIVND (reference sequence). V lost 4 bases and J lost 5; bases outside the gene matches: 8. CDR3 protein: CASSTTGTGGLYGYTF. The CDR3 DNA is TGTGCCAGTAGTACAACCGGGACAGGGGGCTTATATGGCTACACCTTC. The entire variable domain, with the rest obtained from reference TRBV19 and TRBJ1-2, is as follows: DGGITQSPKYLFRKEGQNVTLSCEQNLNHDAMYWYRQDPGQGLRLIYYSQIVNDFQKGDIAEGYSVSREKKESFPLTVTSAQKNPTAFYLCASSTTGTGGLYGYTFGSGTRLTVV.

This clonotype was seen repeatedly, ten times or more. This chain joins TRBV30 and TRBJ1-2; D uncertain. Germline V lookup: CDR1 GTSNPN, CDR2 SVGIG (reference sequence). The CDR3 length is 12 residues. The V end was cut by 3 bases, the J end by 2 bases, with 7 bases between. The CDR3 here is CAWREGNYGYTF. The CDR3 nucleotides are TGTGCCTGGAGAGAGGGAAACTATGGCTACACCTTC.

This clonotype was picked up many times. This chain joins TRBV5-1 and TRBJ1-1, with TRBD1 matching over 10 bases. The V gene's germline CDR1 is SGHRS and CDR2 YFSETQ. This CDR3 region has 14 residues. The junction had 5 bases not matched to a gene; V was cut back by 4 bases and J by 5 bases. DNA for the CDR3: TGCGCCAGCAGCACGGACAGGGGGGGGACTGAAGCTTTCTTT. This gives the protein CASSTDRGGTEAFF. Looking up the rest from reference TRBV5-1 and TRBJ1-1 gives the full variable domain: KAGVTQTPRYLIKTRGQQVTLSCSPISGHRSVSWYQQTPGQGLQFLFEYFSETQRNKGNFPGRFSGRQFSNSRSEMNVSTLELGDSALYLCASSTDRGGTEAFFGQGTRLTVV.

The chain combines TRBV19 with TRBJ1-5; 8 bases align to TRBD1. Trimming removed 1 base from V and 2 bases from J; junction bases left unmatched: 4. The CDR3 is made up of 16 amino acids. The germline V gene encodes CDR1 LNHDA and CDR2 SQIVND (reference sequence). The DNA for the CDR3 is TGTGCCAGTAGTATAGGAGCGACAGGGGGCAATCAGCCCCAGCATTTT. The encoded protein is CASSIGATGGNQPQHF.

The genes are TRBV5-1 and TRBJ1-3, with TRBD1 as a possible D gene (6 bases). Trimming removed 5 bases at V and 1 base at J, with 10 bases between. CDR3 size: 14 residues. The germline CDR1 and CDR2 sequences are SGHRS and YFSETQ. In DNA, the CDR3 is TGCGCCAGCAGAACAGGGCTGTCTGGAAACACCATATATTTT. This encodes CASRTGLSGNTIYF.

This clonotype was picked up a small number of times. The chain is built from TRBV6-1 and TRBJ1-2; 8 nucleotides match TRBD1. Germline values: CDR1 MNHNS, CDR2 SASEGT. The CDR3 consists of 14 residues. The trim removed 6 bases at V and 2 bases at J, leaving 5 bases unmatched. The CDR3 spells CASSDRGGNYGYTF. The CDR3 DNA follows: TGTGCCAGCAGCGACAGGGGCGGCAACTATGGCTACACCTTC.

The rearrangement joins TRBV6-2 or TRBV6-3 to TRBJ1-1; D gene unclear. V shed 0 bases and J shed 5 bases, with 7 bases lying between them. This CDR3 contains 13 residues. Looked up from germline, CDR1 is MNHEY and CDR2 is SVGEGT. CDR3 region: CASSYSAETEAFF. CDR3 nucleotide sequence: TGTGCCAGCAGTTACTCGGCCGAGACTGAAGCTTTCTTT.

In this sample, this clonotype turned up a few times. This chain links TRBV7-9 with TRBJ1-1; D may be TRBD1 (6 bases). Germline V lookup: CDR1 SEHNR, CDR2 FQNEAQ (reference sequence). The CDR3 loop spans 15 amino acids. Trimming removed 1 base from V and 5 bases from J, with 14 bases in between. CDR3 residues: CASSLVGRGRTEAFF. Written as DNA, the CDR3 is TGTGCCAGCAGCTTAGTGGGCAGGGGACGGACTGAAGCTTTCTTT. Using reference TRBV7-9 and TRBJ1-1 for the parts outside the CDR3, the full variable domain is DTGVSQNPRHKITKRGQNVTFRCDPISEHNRLYWYRQTLGQGPEFLTYFQNEAQLEKSRLLSDRFSAERPKGSFSTLEIQRTEQGDSAMYLCASSLVGRGRTEAFFGQGTRLTVV.

There are many counts of this clonotype. This sequence joins TRBV28 and TRBJ1-2, with D perhaps TRBD1 (6 bases). Trimming removed 6 bases from V and 6 bases from J, with 11 bases in between. The CDR3 loop spans 12 amino acids. CDR1 is MDHEN and CDR2 is SYDVKM in the germline V gene. The CDR3 protein is CASSHDRHGYTF. Here the CDR3 DNA reads TGTGCCAGCAGCCACGACAGGCATGGCTACACCTTC.

The chain employs TRBV6-1 and TRBJ2-7; no firm D call. CDR1 and CDR2 from the germline V gene are MNHNS and SASEGT. The CDR3 extends over 14 amino acids. The V gene lost 3 bases and the J gene lost 4 bases, with 13 bases spanning the gap. In DNA form, the CDR3 reads TGTGCCAGCAGTGAGGTCGCCGACGGTTACGAGCAGTACTTC. Amino acids: CASSEVADGYEQYF.

This clonotype has a count of ten or more. The V gene is TRBV6-1, the J gene TRBJ1-2; D might be TRBD1 (5 bases). The CDR3 is made up of 14 amino acids. Germline V lookup: CDR1 MNHNS, CDR2 SASEGT. V was cut by 7 bases and J by 8 bases, with 20 bases left in between. CDR3 sequence (DNA): TGTGCCAGCACCAACTCCCTGGAGGGGTTAGGCTACACCTTC. Translation gives CASTNSLEGLGYTF.

This clonotype was found many times. At one end the junction does not follow the germline gene, possibly because of a read error. The chain couples TRBV12-3 or TRBV12-4 to TRBJ2-1; D gene unclear. CDR3 size: 13 residues. DNA for the CDR3: TGTGCCAGCAGTTTAGGAAATTCGAGGACGGAGTTTTTC. As protein: CASSLGNSRTEFF.

This clonotype was observed at least ten times. The chain is built from TRBV20-1 and TRBJ2-7; D perhaps matches TRBD2 (6 bases). Germline values: CDR1 DFQATT, CDR2 SNEGSKA (reference sequence). The ends were cut back, 6 bases at V and 4 bases at J, with 16 bases in the middle. This CDR3 contains 13 residues. The CDR3 DNA sequence: TGCAGTGCCTTACAGACGGGGGATTACGAGCAGTACTTC. Protein sequence: CSALQTGDYEQYF.